The 8 T cell receptor beta chains given below trace back to one sample, sequenced in a study of blood T cell repertoires in COVID-19. Only in-frame clones appear in the TCRdb table, and some are missing; sequencing was by immunoSEQ multiplex PCR. The sample shows about 140,000 clones, just over 85% of them seen only once. The sequenced sample consisted of peripheral blood. The receptors shown here come from a woman aged 60 to 75 with acute or convalescent COVID-19.

This chain's CDR3 is CASSFPGGLNTGELFF. DNA of the CDR3: TGTGCCAGCAGCTTCCCGGGGGGACTCAACACCGGGGAGCTGTTTTTT. This chain links TRBV7-2 with TRBJ2-2; the match to TRBD2 covers 7 bases. The CDR3 consists of 16 residues. The V and J ends lost 3 bases and 2 bases, in that order; junction bases with no gene match: 6. Germline values: CDR1 SGHTA, CDR2 FQGNSA.

The V call is TRBV15, the J call TRBJ2-7; 8 positions agree with TRBD1. CDR1 is LNHNV and CDR2 is YYDKDF in the germline V gene (reference sequence). V shed 6 bases, J shed 0 bases, and the junction held 7 bases outside the gene matches. There are 15 residues in the CDR3. CDR3 sequence (DNA): TGTGCCACCAGGCTTACAGGGGGAAGCTCCTACGAGCAGTACTTC. Translated, it gives CATRLTGGSSYEQYF.

The rearrangement links TRBV5-1 to TRBJ1-3; TRBD1 matches at 9 bases. Germline CDR1 SGHRS, CDR2 YFSETQ. V gave up 3 bases and J gave up 2 bases; unmatched junction bases: 15. The CDR3 consists of 19 residues. The CDR3 reads CASSSTRGQGHGAGNTIYF. Written as DNA, the CDR3 is TGCGCCAGCAGCTCGACGAGGGGACAGGGACACGGTGCTGGAAACACCATATATTTT.

The CDR3 DNA reads TGTGCTAGTGGCCCTGAGCGGGGTTACACAGATACGCAGTATTTT. It is translated as CASGPERGYTDTQYF. This rearrangement joins TRBV12-5 to TRBJ2-3; 7 bases are a match to TRBD2. The CDR3 runs to 15 residues. Per germline, CDR1 LGHNT and CDR2 FRNRAP. The V and J ends lost 6 bases and 2 bases, in that order; junction bases with no gene match: 8.

The CDR3: CASSYVGGTEAFF. In DNA form, the CDR3 reads TGTGCCAGCAGCTACGTAGGGGGCACTGAAGCTTTCTTT. The chain combines TRBV7-2 with TRBJ1-1; tentative D call: TRBD1 (6 bases). V was clipped by 4 bases and J by 4 bases, with 10 bases between them. The CDR3 covers 13 residues. Germline lookup yields CDR1 SGHTA and CDR2 FQGNSA.

The J gene is TRBJ1-6, the V gene TRBV7-2, with unresolved D. V was trimmed by 2 bases and J by 6 bases, leaving 8 bases between them. Looked up from germline, CDR1 is SGHTA and CDR2 is FQGNSA. The CDR3 spans 14 residues. CDR3 nucleotide sequence: TGTGCCAGCAGCTTAACCCAGCGTAATTCACCCCTCCACTTT. Translation: CASSLTQRNSPLHF.

J is TRBJ1-1 and V is TRBV6-5, with 8 bases lining up with TRBD1. This CDR3 spans 15 amino acids. With V trimmed by 0 bases and J by 5 bases, 5 bases remained unmatched. From germline, CDR1 is MNHEY and CDR2 SVGAGI. The CDR3 is CASSYSAGGMTEAFF. CDR3 DNA sequence: TGTGCCAGCAGTTACTCGGCAGGGGGCATGACTGAAGCTTTCTTT.

The sample holds one count of this clone. CDR3 nucleotides: TGTGCCAGTAGACGGGGACAGAGGAACACCGGGGAGCTGTTTTTT. This codes for CASRRGQRNTGELFF. This chain connects TRBV19 to TRBJ2-2; 7 positions agree with TRBD1. Per germline, CDR1 LNHDA and CDR2 SQIVND (reference sequence). The junction had 5 bases not matched to a gene; V was cut back by 6 bases and J by 1 base. The CDR3 loop spans 15 amino acids.